A single sample is the source of the 13 T cell receptor beta chains below, sequenced in a study of blood T cell repertoires in COVID-19. TCRdb's copy holds only in-frame clones and misses some; the assay was immunoSEQ multiplex PCR. The sample yields about 47,000 clones, roughly 84% seen once. What was sequenced was peripheral blood. These receptors originate from a man aged 45 to 65 with acute or convalescent COVID-19.

This chain uses TRBV28 with TRBJ1-4; TRBD1 might be the D (6 bases). The germline CDR1 and CDR2 sequences are MDHEN and SYDVKM. This CDR3 is 13 amino acids long. Trimming took 4 bases from V and 8 from J, leaving 11 bases between them. The CDR3 spells CASSSPGDEKLFF. The DNA of the CDR3 is TGTGCCAGCAGTTCGCCAGGGGACGAAAAACTGTTTTTT.

This chain connects TRBV10-1 to TRBJ2-3, with D unresolved. Germline assignment: CDR1 WNHNN and CDR2 SYGVQD (reference sequence). The CDR3 is made up of 10 amino acids. V lost 7 bases and J 5 bases, leaving 4 bases between the germline ends. The CDR3 is CASNQDTQYF. In nucleotides, the CDR3 is TGCGCCAGCAATCAAGATACGCAGTATTTT.

V gene TRBV4-3 combines with J gene TRBJ2-1; TRBD2 matches 7 bases. Looked up from germline, CDR1 is LGHNA and CDR2 is YSLEER. With V trimmed by 3 bases and J by 0 bases, 8 bases remained unmatched. This CDR3 is 17 amino acids long. CDR3 nucleotides: TGCGCCAGCAGCCAGGCACTAGCGCTATCCTCCTACAATGAGCAGTTCTTC. Amino acids: CASSQALALSSYNEQFF.

The chain carries TRBV11-2 and TRBJ2-7; TRBD2 matches at 10 bases. The CDR3 runs to 14 residues. Germline CDR1 and CDR2: SGHAT and FQNNGV. The trim removed 5 bases at V and 3 bases at J, leaving 4 bases unmatched. This CDR3 is CASSRTSGNYEQYF. The CDR3 nucleotides are TGTGCCAGCAGCCGAACTAGCGGGAACTACGAGCAGTACTTC.

CDR3 sequence: CASSLDRRVVTDTQYF. As DNA, the CDR3 is TGTGCCAGCAGCTTAGATCGCAGGGTCGTCACAGATACGCAGTATTTT. The rearrangement uses TRBV7-9 and TRBJ2-3; the D gene is possibly TRBD1 (5 bases). Looked up from germline, CDR1 is SEHNR and CDR2 is FQNEAQ (reference sequence). The V end lost 1 base, the J end lost 2 bases, and 13 bases lay between the germline ends. The CDR3 runs 16 residues.

The chain is built from TRBV6-5 and TRBJ2-7, with TRBD1 matching over 8 bases. V lost 8 bases, J lost 1 base, and 4 bases stayed unmatched. The CDR3 consists of 13 residues. Germline V lookup: CDR1 MNHEY, CDR2 SVGAGI. The DNA for the CDR3 is TGTGCCAGCGGGACAGGACCTTCCTACGAGCAGTACTTC. It specifies CASGTGPSYEQYF.

This chain connects TRBV29-1 to TRBJ2-5, with 9 bases identical to TRBD2. Germline loops: CDR1 SQVTM, CDR2 ANQGSEA. Germline trimming cut 0 bases from V and 5 bases from J; bases unmatched to any gene: 13. This CDR3 spans 17 amino acids. CDR3 sequence: CSVEDNGERGARETQYF. CDR3 coding DNA: TGCAGCGTTGAAGATAACGGGGAGCGGGGGGCCCGGGAGACCCAGTACTTC.

The genes are TRBV11-2 and TRBJ2-7; D gene uncertain. This CDR3 spans 13 amino acids. Trimming left V 6 bases short and J 1 base short, with 10 bases between. Germline V CDR1 and CDR2: SGHAT, FQNNGV. The CDR3 reads CASSHTVSYEQYF. DNA for the CDR3: TGTGCCAGCAGTCACACAGTTTCCTACGAGCAGTACTTC. Using reference TRBV11-2 and TRBJ2-7 for the parts outside the CDR3, the full variable domain is EAGVAQSPRYKIIEKRQSVAFWCNPISGHATLYWYQQILGQGPKLLIQFQNNGVVDDSQLPKDRFSAERLKGVDSTLKIQPAKLEDSAVYLCASSHTVSYEQYFGPGTRLTVT.

CDR3 coding DNA: TGTGCCAGCAGCTTAAACGAGGTGTATAATTCACCCCTCCACTTT. Protein: CASSLNEVYNSPLHF. The chain combines TRBV11-2 with TRBJ1-6, with D hard to call. Between the trimmed V and J ends, which lost 2 bases and 4 bases, there was a span of 9 bases. The CDR3 spans 15 residues. Germline loops: CDR1 SGHAT, CDR2 FQNNGV.

The chain recombines TRBV24-1 with TRBJ1-5; 7 positions match TRBD1. This CDR3 has 14 amino acids. Germline trimming cut 6 bases from V and 5 bases from J; bases unmatched to any gene: 6. Germline V gene sequence: CDR1 KGHDR, CDR2 SFDVKD. In DNA, the CDR3 is TGTGCCACCAGTAGTACAGGGGATCATCAGCCCCAGCATTTT. Translating it yields CATSSTGDHQPQHF.

The chain recombines TRBV19 with TRBJ2-3; 9 nucleotides agree with TRBD1. V lost 7 bases and J lost 2; bases outside the gene matches: 7. CDR1 LNHDA and CDR2 SQIVND come from the germline V gene (reference sequence). This CDR3 has 15 residues. CDR3 sequence reads: CASTPGTGNTDTQYF. The CDR3, as DNA: TGTGCCAGTACCCCTGGGACAGGGAACACAGATACGCAGTATTTT.

The V gene is TRBV12-5, the J gene TRBJ1-2; TRBD1 might be the D (6 bases). The ends were cut back, 5 bases at V and 1 base at J, with 11 bases in the middle. The CDR3 spans 14 residues. Germline CDR1 LGHNT, CDR2 FRNRAP. The CDR3 loop reads CASGRTGFNYGYTF. The CDR3 DNA sequence: TGTGCTAGTGGTAGAACAGGGTTTAACTATGGCTACACCTTC.

The chain joins TRBV2 to TRBJ2-5; the D is unclear. The germline V gene encodes CDR1 SNHLY and CDR2 FYNNEI. This CDR3 region has 12 residues. With 6 bases removed from V and 4 bases from J, the gap between germline ends came to 9 bases. CDR3: CASSLNLETQYF. The CDR3 coding sequence is TGTGCCAGCAGCCTAAACCTAGAGACCCAGTACTTC.